The 29 T cell receptor beta chains presented below share a single source sample, sequenced in a study of T cell responses to AZD1222 COVID-19 vaccine. The data were produced by immunoSEQ multiplex PCR, yet TCRdb's version contains in-frame clones alone and is incomplete. This table has some 160,000 clones, roughly 93% appearing once. The specimen comprised peripheral blood, sampled 28 days after the second AZD1222 dose. Receptors originate from an adult who received the AZD1222 COVID-19 vaccine.

The rearrangement joins TRBV18 to TRBJ1-1; D may be TRBD1 (5 bases). Germline-derived CDR1 and CDR2 are KGHSH and LQKENI. This CDR3 contains 13 residues. V was clipped by 5 bases and J by 7 bases, with 14 bases between them. CDR3 in amino acids: CASSVRANLEAFF. The CDR3 DNA reads as TGTGCCAGCTCAGTCAGGGCTAACCTTGAAGCTTTCTTT. The whole variable domain, filled in from reference TRBV18 and TRBJ1-1, reads NAGVMQNPRHLVRRRGQEARLRCSPMKGHSHVYWYRQLPEEGLKFMVYLQKENIIDESGMPKERFSAEFPKEGPSILRIQQVVRGDSAAYFCASSVRANLEAFFGQGTRLTVV.

The gene calls are TRBV10-3 and TRBJ1-3; TRBD1 matches at 7 bases. This CDR3 region has 14 residues. J gave up 4 bases and V 3 bases, and 3 bases lay outside the gene matches. Germline CDR1 ENHRY, CDR2 SYGVKD. The CDR3 sequence is CAISDPGGGNTIYF. The CDR3 DNA reads TGTGCCATCAGTGACCCAGGGGGAGGAAACACCATATATTTT.

The CDR3 bases are TGTGCCAGCAGCTTGGGACTAGCGGGTCCCTACGAGCAGTACTTC. Translation: CASSLGLAGPYEQYF. V and J are TRBV5-4 and TRBJ2-7, with 10 positions matching TRBD2. Germline CDR1 SGHNT, CDR2 YYREEE (reference sequence). The CDR3 spans 15 residues. V shed 0 bases, J shed 2 bases, and the junction held 2 bases outside the gene matches. Variable domain in full (rest from reference TRBV5-4 and TRBJ2-7): ETGVTQSPTHLIKTRGQQVTLRCSSQSGHNTVSWYQQALGQGPQFIFQYYREEENGRGNFPPRFSGLQFPNYSSELNVNALELDDSALYLCASSLGLAGPYEQYFGPGTRLTVT.

J is TRBJ1-2 and V is TRBV7-9, with a tentative D call TRBD1 (5 bases). Germline-derived CDR1 and CDR2 are SEHNR and FQNEAQ (reference sequence). This CDR3 contains 15 residues. V shed 6 bases and J shed 2 bases, with 16 bases lying between them. DNA for the CDR3: TGTGCCAGCAGACCAGGGACTATAGGCAACTATGGCTACACCTTC. The encoded protein is CASRPGTIGNYGYTF.

The V and J genes are TRBV2 and TRBJ1-5, with 8 bases lining up with TRBD1. This CDR3 region has 15 residues. The J segment lost 1 base and the V segment lost 7 bases, leaving 6 bases of the junction unmatched. Germline-derived CDR1 and CDR2 are SNHLY and FYNNEI. The CDR3 region is CASIFDRGSNQPQHF. CDR3 nucleotide sequence: TGTGCCAGCATTTTCGACAGGGGCAGCAATCAGCCCCAGCATTTT. Full variable domain (remainder filled in from reference TRBV2 and TRBJ1-5): EPEVTQTPSHQVTQMGQEVILRCVPISNHLYFYWYRQILGQKVEFLVSFYNNEISEKSEIFDDQFSVERPDGSNFTLKIRSTKLEDSAMYFCASIFDRGSNQPQHFGDGTRLSIL.

The chain is built from TRBV6-5 and TRBJ1-2, with a weak D call TRBD1 (6 bases). CDR1 and CDR2 (germline): MNHEY, SVGAGI. The CDR3 has 13 residues. Trimming cost V 7 bases and J 8 bases, with 17 bases left between them. The CDR3 DNA sequence: TGTGCCAGCACGAACAGGGTGTCGTTCGGCTACACCTTC. Its translation is CASTNRVSFGYTF.

The V call is TRBV7-9, the J call TRBJ1-3; 7 nucleotides match TRBD1. Germline lookup yields CDR1 SEHNR and CDR2 FQNEAQ (reference sequence). V lost 6 bases and J lost 3; bases outside the gene matches: 5. The CDR3 is 14 residues long. The CDR3 sequence is CASSATGNGNTIYF. Written as DNA, the CDR3 is TGTGCCAGCAGTGCGACAGGGAATGGAAACACCATATATTTT.

The gene calls are TRBV4-2 and TRBJ1-6; 7 positions match TRBD1. Trimming at V came to 4 bases and at J to 10 bases, leaving 10 bases not matched to a gene. Germline V gives CDR1 LGHNA, CDR2 YNFKEQ. The CDR3 contains 15 residues. The CDR3 loop is CASSPKVGGGSPLHF. CDR3 nucleotide sequence: TGTGCCAGCAGCCCCAAGGTAGGGGGCGGGTCACCCCTCCACTTT.

The chain uses TRBV5-5 and TRBJ1-1, with 7 bases lining up with TRBD1. CDR3 length: 18 residues. Trimming removed 1 base from V and 0 bases from J; junction bases left unmatched: 12. Germline V gives CDR1 SGHKS, CDR2 YYEKEE (reference sequence). CDR3 nucleotides: TGTGCCAGCAGCTTGAAAGGGGGCGTAACTGCCTTGAACACTGAAGCTTTCTTT. The encoded protein is CASSLKGGVTALNTEAFF.

This clone was counted a single time. The gene calls are TRBV5-6 and TRBJ1-6; unclear D gene. The CDR3 length is 13 residues. V was clipped by 4 bases and J by 9 bases, with 11 bases between them. Germline CDR1 SGHDT, CDR2 YYEEEE. The CDR3 protein is CASSLGMASPLHF. For the CDR3, the DNA is TGTGCCAGCAGCCTCGGGATGGCTTCACCCCTCCACTTT.

V usage is TRBV3-1 (or the pseudogene TRBV3-2) and J usage is TRBJ2-1; 9 nucleotides align to TRBD2. V dropped 4 bases and J dropped 5; count of bases not matched to a gene: 6. The germline V gene encodes CDR1 LGHDT and CDR2 YNNKEL (reference sequence). CDR3 length: 15 residues. CDR3 DNA: TGTGCCAGCAGCCCGCCGGGACTAGCCGACAATGAGCAGTTCTTC. As protein: CASSPPGLADNEQFF.

J is TRBJ2-5 and V is TRBV5-1, with D tentatively TRBD1 or TRBD2 (6 bases each). The CDR3 extends over 15 amino acids. In germline, CDR1 is SGHRS, CDR2 YFSETQ. V lost 3 bases and J 5 bases, leaving 17 bases between the germline ends. Written as DNA, the CDR3 is TGCGCCAGCAGCTGGCTAGCACAGGGAGGCGAGACCCAGTACTTC. It translates to CASSWLAQGGETQYF.

The CDR3 DNA reads TGTGCCACCAGCAGAGATTTTGGGGAACAAGGTGAAAAACTGTTTTTT. Protein: CATSRDFGEQGEKLFF. The chain links TRBV15 to TRBJ1-4, with unresolved D. This CDR3 is 16 amino acids long. Trimming cost V 0 bases and J 7 bases, with 15 bases left between them. Germline V lookup: CDR1 LNHNV, CDR2 YYDKDF (reference sequence). Supplemented by reference TRBV15 and TRBJ1-4, the full variable domain reads DAMVIQNPRYQVTQFGKPVTLSCSQTLNHNVMYWYQQKSSQAPKLLFHYYDKDFNNEADTPDNFQSRRPNTSFCFLDIRSPGLGDTAMYLCATSRDFGEQGEKLFFGSGTQLSVL.

In DNA form, the CDR3 reads TGCGCCAGCAGCTTGGGACAGGTAGCTGATGGCTACACCTTC. Encoded protein: CASSLGQVADGYTF. The V gene is TRBV5-1, the J gene TRBJ1-2, with D perhaps matching TRBD1 (6 bases). This CDR3 is built from 14 residues. The V end was cut by 0 bases, the J end by 6 bases, with 12 bases between. From germline, CDR1 is SGHRS and CDR2 YFSETQ.

The chain carries TRBV5-6 and TRBJ1-2; D ambiguous. Germline V lookup: CDR1 SGHDT, CDR2 YYEEEE. There are 12 residues in the CDR3. The V end was cut by 3 bases, the J end by 5 bases, with 8 bases between. The CDR3 sequence: CASSSRRYGYTF. The CDR3 nucleotides read TGTGCCAGCAGCTCCCGCCGGTATGGCTACACCTTC.

The chain recombines TRBV5-8 with TRBJ2-5; 10 bases line up with TRBD2. Germline CDR1 reads SGHTS; CDR2 reads YDEGEE. The CDR3 extends over 15 amino acids. V was pared by 0 bases and J by 2 bases, with 1 base of the junction left unmatched. The chain's CDR3 is CASSLGTSGQETQYF. The CDR3 coding sequence is TGTGCCAGCAGCTTGGGGACTAGCGGACAAGAGACCCAGTACTTC. Full variable domain (rest looked up from reference TRBV5-8 and TRBJ2-5): EAGVTQSPTHLIKTRGQQATLRCSPISGHTSVYWYQQALGLGLQFLLWYDEGEERNRGNFPPRFSGRQFPNYSSELNVNALELEDSALYLCASSLGTSGQETQYFGPGTRLLVL.

The gene calls are TRBV3-1 (or the pseudogene TRBV3-2) and TRBJ1-1; 9 bases line up with TRBD1. The CDR3 has 15 amino acids. Germline V gives CDR1 LGHDT, CDR2 YNNKEL (reference sequence). V was pared by 2 bases and J by 1 base, with 2 bases of the junction left unmatched. CDR3 in amino acids: CASSQLDRGNTEAFF. CDR3 sequence (DNA): TGTGCCAGCAGCCAACTGGACAGGGGGAACACTGAAGCTTTCTTT.

This clone was seen once. V gene TRBV4-1 combines with J gene TRBJ1-4; tentatively, D is TRBD1 (5 bases). CDR3 size: 16 residues. V lost 2 bases, J lost 0 bases, and 10 bases lay in between. CDR1 MGHRA and CDR2 YSYEKL come from the germline V gene. CDR3 in DNA: TGCGCCAGCAGCCAAAGAGGACAAGCAACTAATGAAAAACTGTTTTTT. This sequence encodes CASSQRGQATNEKLFF.

The V gene is TRBV5-8, the J gene TRBJ2-1; D is perhaps TRBD1 or TRBD2 (5 bases each). Germline V CDR1 and CDR2: SGHTS, YDEGEE. CDR3 length: 17 residues. Trimming removed 0 bases at V and 2 bases at J, with 15 bases between. The CDR3 nucleotides are TGTGCCAGCAGCTTGGGACTTCCACGGGGCCCCTACAATGAGCAGTTCTTC. Amino acid sequence: CASSLGLPRGPYNEQFF.

The rearrangement links TRBV15 to TRBJ1-6; D not resolved. This CDR3 spans 16 amino acids. From germline, CDR1 is LNHNV and CDR2 YYDKDF (reference sequence). Trimming took 0 bases from V and 3 from J, leaving 9 bases between them. This CDR3 is CATSRDRESYNSPLHF. In nucleotides, the CDR3 is TGTGCCACCAGCAGAGATAGGGAGAGCTATAATTCACCCCTCCACTTT.

This clone came up a few times. V gene TRBV24-1 combines with J gene TRBJ2-1; TRBD1 aligns across 8 bases. Germline V lookup: CDR1 KGHDR, CDR2 SFDVKD. V gave up 5 bases and J gave up 8 bases; unmatched junction bases: 7. This CDR3 comprises 14 residues. The CDR3 is CATSATGGTYEQFF. The CDR3 nucleotides are TGTGCCACCAGTGCTACAGGGGGAACGTATGAGCAGTTCTTC.

The chain links TRBV5-5 to TRBJ1-5, with 7 bases identical to TRBD1. Unmatched junction bases numbered 3, after V lost 3 bases and J lost 6 bases. Germline CDR1 is SGHKS and CDR2 is YYEKEE (reference sequence). This CDR3 has 13 residues. The CDR3 coding sequence is TGTGCCAGCAGCTCCGACAGGGTTCAGCCCCAGCATTTT. The encoded protein is CASSSDRVQPQHF.

This clone was detected only a few times. V usage is TRBV18 and J usage is TRBJ1-1; D possibly corresponds to TRBD1 (6 bases). Germline CDR1 KGHSH, CDR2 LQKENI. Trimming removed 6 bases from V and 0 bases from J, with 14 bases in between. CDR3 length equals 15 residues. CDR3 sequence: CASSYGGLMNTEAFF. In DNA, the CDR3 is TGTGCCAGCTCTTATGGGGGGCTCATGAACACTGAAGCTTTCTTT.

The chain employs TRBV7-9 and TRBJ1-1; no clear D gene. Germline-derived CDR1 and CDR2 are SEHNR and FQNEAQ (reference sequence). CDR3 length: 12 residues. V was trimmed by 4 bases and J by 4 bases, leaving 7 bases between them. The CDR3 here is CASSSPVTEAFF. Here the CDR3 DNA reads TGTGCCAGCAGCTCCCCGGTCACTGAAGCTTTCTTT.

The chain uses TRBV29-1 and TRBJ2-5; 9 nucleotides line up with TRBD2. The CDR3 is 14 residues long. The junction had 0 bases not matched to a gene; V was cut back by 0 bases and J by 1 base. CDR1 SQVTM and CDR2 ANQGSEA come from the germline V gene. CDR3: CSVEERGGQETQYF. CDR3 DNA sequence: TGCAGCGTTGAAGAGCGGGGGGGCCAAGAGACCCAGTACTTC.

V gene TRBV19 combines with J gene TRBJ1-4; possible D gene TRBD1, 6 bases. Trimming took off 5 bases at V and 0 bases at J, with 13 bases between the two ends. The CDR3 has 16 residues. CDR1 and CDR2 (germline): LNHDA, SQIVND (reference sequence). DNA for the CDR3: TGTGCCAGTAGTTCCGGGACAATTGCAACTAATGAAAAACTGTTTTTT. Translation gives CASSSGTIATNEKLFF.

The V gene is TRBV11-2, the J gene TRBJ1-1; 10 nucleotides agree with TRBD1. The V and J ends lost 4 bases and 0 bases, in that order; junction bases with no gene match: 8. This CDR3 region has 17 residues. Germline CDR1 reads SGHAT; CDR2 reads FQNNGV. CDR3 sequence reads: CASSSRTGGRLNTEAFF. The CDR3 DNA reads as TGTGCCAGCAGCTCAAGGACAGGGGGAAGATTGAACACTGAAGCTTTCTTT.

V is TRBV5-6 and J is TRBJ1-5; 8 positions match TRBD1. Losses at the gene ends were 1 base for V and 6 bases for J; bases not matched to a gene: 9. Germline lookup yields CDR1 SGHDT and CDR2 YYEEEE. This CDR3 is 16 amino acids long. As DNA, the CDR3 is TGTGCCAGCAGCTTGCGACCCAGGGGGCTGCCTCAGCCCCAGCATTTT. Residues: CASSLRPRGLPQPQHF.

The chain has TRBV15 and TRBJ1-2; no definite D call. This CDR3 is built from 14 residues. From germline, CDR1 is LNHNV and CDR2 YYDKDF (reference sequence). Trimming stripped 5 bases from V and 3 bases from J, with 13 bases between. The CDR3 is CATSPPMGDYGYTF. The CDR3 DNA reads TGTGCCACCAGCCCCCCAATGGGCGACTATGGCTACACCTTC.